This TCR beta chain was documented in a study of prognosis after radiotherapy for stage I lung cancer. Looking at the study overall: Adenocarcinoma was the tumor type in approximately 12 patients, squamous cell carcinoma in about 7.

Whole-study findings and limits: Lower values of Shannon entropy after stereotactic body radiation therapy were seen in patients who developed distant metastases.

Amplification of the TCR beta CDR3 (from genomic DNA) was done by two-round multiplex PCR. Gene-specific TRBV and TRBJ primers were used in PCR round one. Amplification in the second PCR round was performed with universal primers. TCRdb called the multiplex PCR reads again in MiXCR, with one record for every CDR3 protein. This table has 10,000 to 15,000 distinct CDR3 sequences, around two fifths appearing once. This clonotype was seen ten or more times. Its matching antigen is unknown. The V gene lost 1 base and the J gene lost 7 bases, with 14 bases spanning the gap. CDR1 LGHNA and CDR2 YNFKEQ come from the germline V gene. The CDR3 runs 15 residues.

The sequence came from a donor over 45 with non-small cell lung cancer. The chain recombines TRBV4-2 with TRBJ2-1; no clear D. Source: PBMCs, taken before or after stereotactic body radiation therapy (not recorded which). This CDR3 reads CASSQVGFDSNEQFF. CDR3 in DNA: TGTGCCAGCAGCCAAGTCGGATTCGACTCGAATGAGCAGTTCTTC.